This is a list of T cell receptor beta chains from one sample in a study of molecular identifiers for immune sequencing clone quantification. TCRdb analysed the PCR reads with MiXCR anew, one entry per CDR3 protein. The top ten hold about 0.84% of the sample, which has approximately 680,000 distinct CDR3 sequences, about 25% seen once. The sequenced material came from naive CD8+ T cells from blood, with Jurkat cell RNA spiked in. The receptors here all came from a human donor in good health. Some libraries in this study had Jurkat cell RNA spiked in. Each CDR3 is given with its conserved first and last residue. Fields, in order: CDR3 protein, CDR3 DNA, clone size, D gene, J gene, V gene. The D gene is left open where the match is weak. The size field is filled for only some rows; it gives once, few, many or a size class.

CDR3 protein: CASSQVWPEEAFF; CDR3 DNA: TGTGCCAGCAGCCAAGTCTGGCCAGAAGAAGCTTTCTTT; clone size: many; D gene: .; J gene: TRBJ1-1; V gene: TRBV3-1
CDR3 protein: CASSFADPYEQYF; CDR3 DNA: TGTGCCAGCAGCTTTGCGGATCCCTACGAGCAGTACTTC; clone size: .; D gene: .; J gene: TRBJ2-7; V gene: TRBV3-1
CDR3 protein: CASSLDVRAPNEKLFF; CDR3 DNA: TGTGCCAGCAGCTTAGATGTGAGGGCCCCTAATGAAAAACTGTTTTTT; clone size: .; D gene: .; J gene: TRBJ1-4; V gene: TRBV7-2
CDR3 protein: CASSLDPPDNYGYTF; CDR3 DNA: TGTGCCAGCAGCTTAGACCCCCCCGATAACTATGGCTACACCTTC; clone size: .; D gene: .; J gene: TRBJ1-2; V gene: TRBV7-2
CDR3 protein: CASSSIIMGAAKTF; CDR3 DNA: TGTGCCAGCAGTTCAATCATAATGGGGGCAGCAAAGACTTTC; clone size: few; D gene: .; J gene: TRBJ2-6; V gene: TRBV12-3/TRBV12-4
CDR3 protein: CASSSREAPYEQYF; CDR3 DNA: TGTGCCAGCAGCTCCCGGGAGGCCCCTTACGAGCAGTACTTC; clone size: many; D gene: TRBD2; J gene: TRBJ2-7; V gene: TRBV5-4
CDR3 protein: CASHGRRPQHF; CDR3 DNA: TGTGCCAGCCATGGGAGGAGGCCCCAGCATTTT; clone size: few; D gene: .; J gene: TRBJ1-5; V gene: TRBV7-9
CDR3 protein: CASSHRTDTIYF; CDR3 DNA: TGCGCCAGCAGCCACCGTACGGACACCATATATTTT; clone size: few; D gene: .; J gene: TRBJ1-3; V gene: TRBV4-1
CDR3 protein: CASWGLYPEKEQYF; CDR3 DNA: TGTGCCAGCTGGGGCCTGTACCCAGAGAAGGAGCAGTACTTC; clone size: many; D gene: .; J gene: TRBJ2-7; V gene: TRBV6-2/TRBV6-3
CDR3 protein: CASSLGADSPLHF; CDR3 DNA: TGTGCCAGCAGTCTTGGAGCGGATTCACCCCTCCACTTT; clone size: many; D gene: .; J gene: TRBJ1-6; V gene: TRBV27
CDR3 protein: CASSFLGTRGETQYF; CDR3 DNA: TGTGCCAGCAGTTTTTTGGGAACCCGAGGGGAGACCCAGTACTTC; clone size: .; D gene: .; J gene: TRBJ2-5; V gene: TRBV27
CDR3 protein: CARSQALPGAPAAFF; CDR3 DNA: TGCGCCCGCAGCCAAGCGTTGCCCGGGGCCCCTGCAGCTTTCTTT; clone size: .; D gene: .; J gene: TRBJ1-1; V gene: TRBV4-1
CDR3 protein: CASSPGLAGPSYEQYF; CDR3 DNA: TGTGCCAGCAGCCCGGGACTAGCGGGGCCCTCCTACGAGCAGTACTTC; clone size: many; D gene: TRBD2; J gene: TRBJ2-7; V gene: TRBV9
CDR3 protein: CASSILPSVLYNEQFF; CDR3 DNA: TGTGCCAGCAGTATCTTACCATCAGTCCTCTACAATGAGCAGTTCTTC; clone size: many; D gene: .; J gene: TRBJ2-1; V gene: TRBV27
CDR3 protein: CASSTTGGRGTEAFF; CDR3 DNA: TGTGCCAGCAGCACGACAGGGGGCAGGGGCACTGAAGCTTTCTTT; clone size: many; D gene: TRBD1; J gene: TRBJ1-1; V gene: TRBV7-9
CDR3 protein: CSARGEPGDSNQPRHF; CDR3 DNA: TGCAGTGCTAGGGGAGAGCCGGGAGACAGCAATCAGCCCCGGCATTTT; clone size: few; D gene: .; J gene: TRBJ1-5; V gene: TRBV20-1
CDR3 protein: CASSADRGGYEQYF; CDR3 DNA: TGTGCCAGCAGTGCGGACAGGGGGGGATACGAGCAGTACTTC; clone size: few; D gene: TRBD1; J gene: TRBJ2-7; V gene: TRBV6-5
CDR3 protein: CASSLQGVDKQYF; CDR3 DNA: TGTGCCAGCAGCCTACAGGGGGTTGACAAGCAGTACTTC; clone size: .; D gene: TRBD1; J gene: TRBJ2-7; V gene: TRBV7-6
CDR3 protein: CSARDGRGSYGYTF; CDR3 DNA: TGCAGTGCTAGAGATGGGCGCGGCTCGTATGGCTACACCTTC; clone size: many; D gene: .; J gene: TRBJ1-2; V gene: TRBV20-1
CDR3 protein: CSVGGGAGVGTEAFF; CDR3 DNA: TGCAGCGTTGGGGGGGGCGCCGGGGTGGGCACTGAAGCTTTCTTT; clone size: .; D gene: .; J gene: TRBJ1-1; V gene: TRBV29-1
CDR3 protein: CASSLQSGTEAFF; CDR3 DNA: TGTGCCAGCAGTTTACAAAGTGGGACTGAAGCTTTCTTT; clone size: many; D gene: .; J gene: TRBJ1-1; V gene: TRBV27
CDR3 protein: CASSYSGRPQETQYF; CDR3 DNA: TGCGCCAGCAGCTATAGCGGGAGACCTCAAGAGACCCAGTACTTC; clone size: many; D gene: TRBD2; J gene: TRBJ2-5; V gene: TRBV5-1
CDR3 protein: CASKGPGGDDTQYF; CDR3 DNA: TGTGCCAGCAAGGGTCCAGGGGGCGACGATACGCAGTATTTT; clone size: many; D gene: TRBD1; J gene: TRBJ2-3; V gene: TRBV2
CDR3 protein: CASGLPKSSSRDRVDQPQHF; CDR3 DNA: TGTGCTAGTGGTTTGCCAAAGTCGAGTTCCCGGGACAGGGTCGATCAGCCCCAGCATTTC; clone size: .; D gene: TRBD1; J gene: TRBJ1-5; V gene: TRBV12-5
CDR3 protein: CASSWGASGDEQYF; CDR3 DNA: TGTGCCAGCAGCTGGGGTGCTAGCGGGGACGAGCAGTACTTC; clone size: many; D gene: TRBD2; J gene: TRBJ2-7; V gene: TRBV7-2
CDR3 protein: CASNLAWGGYEQYF; CDR3 DNA: TGTGCCAGCAACTTGGCGTGGGGAGGCTACGAGCAGTACTTC; clone size: .; D gene: .; J gene: TRBJ2-7; V gene: TRBV5-3
CDR3 protein: CASSPDRSVYSGANVLTF; CDR3 DNA: TGTGCCAGCAGTCCCGACAGGTCCGTCTACTCTGGGGCCAACGTCCTGACTTTC; clone size: many; D gene: .; J gene: TRBJ2-6; V gene: TRBV6-5
CDR3 protein: CASSAWTGGVEKLFF; CDR3 DNA: TGTGCCAGCAGCGCCTGGACAGGGGGCGTTGAAAAACTGTTTTTT; clone size: few; D gene: TRBD1; J gene: TRBJ1-4; V gene: TRBV7-9
CDR3 protein: CASSLGFKETQYF; CDR3 DNA: TGTGCCAGCAGTTTAGGGTTCAAAGAGACCCAGTACTTC; clone size: many; D gene: .; J gene: TRBJ2-5; V gene: TRBV27
CDR3 protein: CASSYSFLGDSNYEQYF; CDR3 DNA: TGTGCCAGCAGTTACTCGTTCCTAGGGGATTCTAACTACGAGCAGTACTTC; clone size: .; D gene: .; J gene: TRBJ2-7; V gene: TRBV6-6
CDR3 protein: CASSAERGYEQYF; CDR3 DNA: TGTGCCAGCAGTGCGGAGAGGGGGTACGAGCAGTACTTC; clone size: .; D gene: .; J gene: TRBJ2-7; V gene: TRBV6-1
CDR3 protein: CAWTGGQGGQPQHF; CDR3 DNA: TGTGCCTGGACCGGGGGACAGGGCGGGCAGCCCCAGCATTTT; clone size: many; D gene: TRBD1; J gene: TRBJ1-5; V gene: TRBV30
CDR3 protein: CASSLWGGVGRHEQYF; CDR3 DNA: TGTGCCAGCAGTCTTTGGGGGGGGGTTGGTAGGCACGAGCAGTACTTC; clone size: .; D gene: TRBD2; J gene: TRBJ2-7; V gene: TRBV28
CDR3 protein: CASSQPLTGTYEQYF; CDR3 DNA: TGTGCCAGCAGCCAACCGCTGACAGGTACCTACGAGCAGTACTTC; clone size: .; D gene: .; J gene: TRBJ2-7; V gene: TRBV28
CDR3 protein: CASSPNWGVTGGYEQYF; CDR3 DNA: TGTGCCAGCAGCCCGAACTGGGGAGTGACAGGGGGGTACGAGCAGTACTTC; clone size: many; D gene: TRBD1; J gene: TRBJ2-7; V gene: TRBV27
CDR3 protein: CSAGGLAGGVYTDTQYF; CDR3 DNA: TGCAGTGCCGGAGGACTAGCGGGGGGGGTGTACACAGATACGCAGTATTTT; clone size: many; D gene: TRBD2; J gene: TRBJ2-3; V gene: TRBV20-1
CDR3 protein: CAWSVSGTDTQYF; CDR3 DNA: TGTGCCTGGAGTGTCTCTGGCACAGATACGCAGTATTTT; clone size: many; D gene: .; J gene: TRBJ2-3; V gene: TRBV30
CDR3 protein: CASSIGPSEKLFF; CDR3 DNA: TGTGCCAGTAGTATAGGTCCGTCCGAAAAACTGTTTTTT; clone size: few; D gene: .; J gene: TRBJ1-4; V gene: TRBV19
CDR3 protein: CASSFGAGDETQYF; CDR3 DNA: TGTGCCAGCAGCTTCGGAGCGGGGGATGAGACCCAGTACTTC; clone size: .; D gene: TRBD2; J gene: TRBJ2-5; V gene: TRBV7-7
CDR3 protein: CASSQVATNTGELFF; CDR3 DNA: TGCGCCAGCAGCCAAGTGGCGACTAACACCGGGGAGCTGTTTTTT; clone size: many; D gene: .; J gene: TRBJ2-2; V gene: TRBV4-1
CDR3 protein: CASSRQRSSNQPQHF; CDR3 DNA: TGTGCCAGCAGCCGGCAACGAAGCAGCAATCAGCCCCAGCATTTT; clone size: few; D gene: .; J gene: TRBJ1-5; V gene: TRBV21-1
CDR3 protein: CSARPQTSGGDFYEQYF; CDR3 DNA: TGCAGTGCTAGGCCCCAGACTAGCGGGGGGGACTTCTACGAGCAGTACTTC; clone size: .; D gene: TRBD2; J gene: TRBJ2-7; V gene: TRBV20-1